These 5 T cell receptor beta chains were all obtained from the same sample, sequenced in a study of T cell responses to AZD1222 COVID-19 vaccine. Data came from immunoSEQ multiplex PCR; TCRdb stores just in-frame clones and leaves some out. The data show about 130,000 clones, 90% to 95% seen once. The sequencing used peripheral blood, collected on day 0 of AZD1222 vaccination. These receptors were taken from an adult in good health.

CDR3 DNA sequence: TGTGCCATCAGTGAGTCGGGGACAGGGGGCCATCTACGGCAGCCCCTCCACTTT. Amino acid sequence: CAISESGTGGHLRQPLHF. V and J are TRBV10-3 and TRBJ1-6, with TRBD1 matching over 12 bases. V shed 0 bases, J shed 13 bases, and the junction held 13 bases outside the gene matches. The CDR3 runs to 18 residues. Germline V gives CDR1 ENHRY, CDR2 SYGVKD.

A note on this clone: A read error may produce the germline difference seen at one junction end. This rearrangement joins TRBV7-7 to TRBJ2-5, with 7 nucleotides matching TRBD1. The CDR3 length is 12 residues. CDR1 and CDR2 from the germline V gene are SSHAT and FNYEAQ (reference sequence). The CDR3 DNA follows: TGTGCTAGCAGTGACAGGGAAGAGACCCAGTACTTC. Translating it yields CASSDREETQYF.

The V gene is TRBV3-1 (or the pseudogene TRBV3-2), the J gene TRBJ1-2; D uncertain. CDR3 length equals 14 residues. V dropped 0 bases and J dropped 3 bases, with 8 bases sitting between them. The germline CDR1 and CDR2 sequences are LGHDT and YNNKEL (reference sequence). In DNA form, the CDR3 reads TGTGCCAGCAGCCAAGAAAACAGAGACTATGGCTACACCTTC. Amino acid sequence: CASSQENRDYGYTF.

This clone has just one count. The chain couples TRBV10-2 to TRBJ2-5; 7 bases are a match to TRBD2. Trimming took 6 bases from V and 4 from J; bases not matched to a gene: 14. This CDR3 has 16 amino acids. Germline-derived CDR1 and CDR2 are WSHSY and SAAADI. In nucleotides, the CDR3 is TGCGCCAGCAGGACCCAGGGAGGGGTGAGCCTAGAGACCCAGTACTTC. Translation gives CASRTQGGVSLETQYF.

CDR3 sequence: CASSYVSSYNSPLHF. The CDR3, as DNA: TGTGCCAGCAGTTACGTCAGCTCCTATAATTCACCCCTCCACTTT. This chain joins TRBV6-6 and TRBJ1-6; no clear D gene. The CDR3 extends over 15 amino acids. From germline, CDR1 is MNHNY and CDR2 SVGAGI (reference sequence). The V gene lost 2 bases and the J gene lost 0 bases, with 5 bases spanning the gap.